This TCR beta chain stems from a study of memory CD4+ T cells and cytomegalovirus serostatus (dated by TCRdb to about 2019). Context from the whole study: The 33 healthy Belgian adults in the cohort included 9 who were CMV seropositive and 24 who were CMV seronegative. To replicate a published TCR-based CMV serostatus classifier, the researchers sequenced the CD4+ memory TCRbeta repertoires of a Belgian cohort whose cytomegalovirus serostatus was known.

Taken from the germline V gene (reference sequence), the CDR1 and CDR2 loops are GTSNPN and SVGIG. V gives up 4 bases and J gives up 1 base, and the segment between their germline ends measures 7 bases. The CDR3 starts with the cysteine, ends with the phenylalanine, and has 12 residues. Only CDR3 DNA remains: 36 bases, in frame from the first base. Here is what the overall study found, with its caveats: CMV serostatus prediction reached a median bootstrapped AUC of about 0.96 with the original framework and roughly 0.9 with a US-trained random forest. Among the 150 or so previously reported CMV-associated TCRbeta sequences, 60 to 85 showed up in the CD4+ memory repertoires, with each one found in between one and five individuals. On the Belgian cohort, the classifier based on the original framework reached a median bootstrapped AUC of nearly 0.97, with a 95% CI of 0.76-1.00. Only CD4+CD45RO+ memory cells were sequenced, unlike the original study, which covered naive and memory CD4+ and CD8+ populations. Results were interpreted as suggesting that the CMV-associated TCR signature is largely present in the CD4+ memory repertoire.

A FACSAria II was used to sort memory CD4+ T cells, defined as single viable CD3+CD4+CD8-CD45RO+ cells. To determine CMV serostatus, a Roche Elecsys assay was used that detects serum IgG against CMV pp150, pp28, p38 and p52. Following thawing, total CD4+ T cells were enriched through positive selection using CD4 magnetic microbeads. Samples originated from another study that specifically interrogated the CD4+ T cell memory repertoire. Peripheral blood mononuclear cells were isolated and cryopreserved according to standard operating procedures, and serum was kept at -80 degrees C. The staining relied on CD3-PerCP (BW264/56), CD4-APC (RPA-T4), CD45RO-PE (UCHT1) and CD8-Pacific Orange (3B5) antibodies, and Sytox blue was used to exclude non-viable cells. Of note for this clone: Its antigen has not been determined. No qualities accompany the bases; no much larger clone lies one base away.

Genomic DNA was extracted from sorted cells with the Quick-DNA Microprep Kit. TCRbeta DNA was amplified with the immunoSEQ hsTCRbeta kit following the manufacturer's protocol. An Illumina MiSeq instrument was used to sequence the TCRbeta libraries. The authors' analysis ran thus. Removing out-of-frame sequences left some 2,200,000 distinct TCRbeta sequences, an average of around 67,000 per individual. Each individual was scored by the count of fewer than 200 previously reported CMV-associated TCRbeta sequences and the total productive distinct TCRbeta count. A beta-binomial model was reimplemented in Python, and scikit-learn random forests with default parameters were trained on data from the US cohort. On the Belgian cohort, classifier performance was reported as the median AUC, along with percentile confidence intervals, across 10,000 bootstrap iterations. Not all clones reach the TCRdb copy of this immuneACCESS table, which keeps in-frame sequences only. Checked studies attribute under half of the gap to unresolved V genes and leave the rest unexplained. V and J calls plus clone size are reproduced from that table; the DNA served to infer D and trimming. The sample yields approximately 49,000 clones; under 85% were counted once. Under 0.7% of the sample belongs to the ten largest clones.

The clonotype was recovered from an adult in good health and CMV-seronegative. The chain was built from TRBV30 and TRBJ1-1; the D gene is not confidently resolved. Source material: memory CD4+ T cells from blood. The sequenced DNA is TGTGCCTGGATGCTAGGGAACACTGAAGCTTTCTTT. Translated, it reads CAWMLGNTEAFF.